Listed below are T cell receptor beta chains from one sample, sequenced in a study of T cells in Graves' hyperthyroidism and ophthalmopathy. TCRdb re-called the multiplex PCR reads through MiXCR, storing one row per CDR3 protein. Of roughly 630,000 distinct CDR3 sequences in the sample, about 15% were seen once. Input material: blood. The receptors here all came from a young woman with Graves' hyperthyroidism. CDR3s include the opening cysteine and the closing phenylalanine or tryptophan. D genes are given only for firm matches. Size is omitted from some rows. Given values are once, few, many or a class for expanded clones.

TRBV7-9	TRBJ1-5	14	few	NA	CASSFRTENQPQHF	TGTGCCAGCAGCTTCCGGACAGAAAATCAGCCCCAGCATTTT
TRBV24-1	TRBJ2-3	16	many	NA	CATSDRGKGYTDTQYF	TGTGCCACCAGTGATCGGGGGAAAGGATACACAGATACGCAGTATTTT
TRBV20-1	TRBJ2-7	13	many	NA	CSARPGHNYEQYF	TGCAGTGCTAGGCCGGGACACAACTACGAGCAGTACTTC
TRBV20-1	TRBJ2-7	16	many	TRBD2	CSATSTGTISSYEQYF	TGCAGTGCCACAAGTACCGGGACTATAAGCTCCTACGAGCAGTACTTC
TRBV6-2/TRBV6-3	TRBJ2-3	17	few	TRBD2	CASSLGVAGPSTDTQYF	TGTGCCAGCAGTTTGGGAGTAGCGGGGCCTAGCACAGATACGCAGTATTTT
TRBV25-1	TRBJ1-4	11	NA	NA	CASRNIDKLFF	TGTGCCAGCAGGAACATCGATAAACTGTTTTTT
TRBV19	TRBJ2-1	15	NA	NA	CASSIGETPPNEQFF	TGTGCCAGTAGTATAGGGGAGACCCCCCCGAATGAGCAGTTCTTC
TRBV13	TRBJ1-1	14	few	NA	CASSDWGANTEAFF	TGTGCCAGCAGCGATTGGGGGGCGAACACTGAAGCTTTCTTT
TRBV27	TRBJ2-2	14	NA	NA	CASSLVSATGELFF	TGTGCCAGCAGTTTAGTGTCGGCCACCGGGGAGCTGTTTTTT
TRBV20-1	TRBJ2-5	14	many	NA	CSARGSTGLETQYF	TGCAGTGCTAGAGGTTCAACAGGGCTAGAGACCCAGTACTTC
TRBV24-1	TRBJ2-1	16	NA	NA	CATSDLQGWIYNEQFF	TGTGCCACCAGTGATTTACAGGGTTGGATCTACAATGAGCAGTTCTTC
TRBV11-2	TRBJ2-1	12	NA	NA	CASSQVQGGRFF	TGTGCCAGCAGCCAAGTGCAGGGGGGACGGTTCTTC
TRBV24-1	TRBJ2-1	15	NA	TRBD1	CATSGPGQGGHEQFF	TGTGCCACCAGTGGTCCGGGACAGGGGGGACACGAGCAGTTCTTC
TRBV19	TRBJ2-3	14	NA	TRBD1	CASNRGTRGDTQYF	TGTGCCAGTAACAGGGGTACAAGGGGAGATACGCAGTATTTT
TRBV19	TRBJ2-5	11	few	NA	CASVFGETQYF	TGTGCCAGTGTCTTTGGGGAGACCCAGTACTTC
TRBV7-8	TRBJ1-5	15	NA	NA	CASSLGSLFGQPQHF	TGTGCCAGCAGCTTAGGGTCTCTATTCGGGCAGCCCCAGCATTTT
TRBV27	TRBJ2-1	15	NA	TRBD2	CASSLWTGGFNEQFF	TGTGCCAGCAGTTTATGGACGGGAGGCTTTAATGAGCAGTTCTTC
TRBV28	TRBJ2-7	15	many	TRBD1	CASTHNRGHSYEQYF	TGTGCCAGCACCCACAACAGGGGCCACTCCTACGAGCAGTACTTC
TRBV6-5	TRBJ1-1	13	many	NA	CASSYSTPAEAFF	TGTGCCAGCAGTTACTCCACTCCTGCTGAAGCTTTCTTT